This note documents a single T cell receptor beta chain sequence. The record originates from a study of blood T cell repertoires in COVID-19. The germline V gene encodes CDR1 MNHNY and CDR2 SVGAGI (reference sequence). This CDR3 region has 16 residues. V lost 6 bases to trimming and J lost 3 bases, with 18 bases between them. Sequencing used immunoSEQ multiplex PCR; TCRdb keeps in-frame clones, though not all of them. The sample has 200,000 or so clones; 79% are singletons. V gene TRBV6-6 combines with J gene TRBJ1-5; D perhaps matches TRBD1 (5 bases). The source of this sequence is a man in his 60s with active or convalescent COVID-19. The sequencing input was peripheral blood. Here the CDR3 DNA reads TGTGCCAGCAGCAACTCGGCGGGACGGAACAATCAGCCCCAGCATTTT. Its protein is CASSNSAGRNNQPQHF.